This T cell receptor (beta chain) comes out of a study of CD8+CD57+ T cells in acquired aplastic anemia. Study summary: Average DNA yield from sorted CD4+ and CD8+ cells was about 3 ug. Healthy CD8+ samples averaged roughly 12 million reads. Study-wide results and caveats: In common between the patients and the controls were some 29 CD8+ CDR3 sequences.

This clonotype was found many times. The antigen remains undetermined. TCR beta VDJ and CDR3 were profiled, and genomic DNA was the template. TCRdb redid the calling of the reads with MiXCR, one entry per CDR3 protein. The sample lists roughly 190,000 distinct CDR3 sequences; roughly half were seen once. V gave up 0 bases and J gave up 1 base, with 12 bases separating them. Germline values: CDR1 LGHNT, CDR2 FRNRAP. The CDR3 totals 16 residues. This TCR was sampled from a human donor in good health, serving as a control. The chain has TRBV12-5 and TRBJ1-1; tentative D call: TRBD1 (5 bases). Sequencing was performed on sorted CD4+, CD8+, or CD8+CD57+ T cells (not recorded which) from PBMCs. This chain's CDR3 is CASGLVGGTENTEAFF. The CDR3 DNA reads as TGTGCTAGTGGTTTGGTAGGAGGGACTGAGAACACTGAAGCTTTCTTT. Together with reference TRBV12-5 and TRBJ1-1, the CDR3 gives the full variable domain: DARVTQTPRHKVTEMGQEVTMRCQPILGHNTVFWYRQTMMQGLELLAYFRNRAPLDDSGMPKDRFSAEMPDATLATLKIQPSEPRDSAVYFCASGLVGGTENTEAFFGQGTRLTVV.